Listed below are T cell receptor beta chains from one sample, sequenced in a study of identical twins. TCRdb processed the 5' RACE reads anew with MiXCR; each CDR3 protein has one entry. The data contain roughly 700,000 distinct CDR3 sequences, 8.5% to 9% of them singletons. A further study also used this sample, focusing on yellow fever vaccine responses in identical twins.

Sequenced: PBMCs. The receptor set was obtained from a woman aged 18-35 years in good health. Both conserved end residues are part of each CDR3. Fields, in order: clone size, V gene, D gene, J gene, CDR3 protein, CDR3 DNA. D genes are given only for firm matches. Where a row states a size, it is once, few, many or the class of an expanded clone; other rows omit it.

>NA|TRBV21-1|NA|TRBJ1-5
CASSKRSGRVNQPQHF
TGTGCCAGCAGCAAACGGTCGGGACGGGTCAATCAGCCCCAGCATTTT
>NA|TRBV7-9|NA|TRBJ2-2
CASRGRDTYTGELFF
TGTGCCAGCAGGGGCCGGGACACCTACACCGGGGAGCTGTTTTTT
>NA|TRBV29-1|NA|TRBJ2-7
CSALMGRDLNEQYF
TGCAGCGCCCTCATGGGGCGGGATCTAAACGAGCAGTACTTC
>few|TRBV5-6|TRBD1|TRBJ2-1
CASNNWGQSYNEQFF
TGTGCCAGCAACAATTGGGGACAGTCCTACAATGAGCAGTTCTTC
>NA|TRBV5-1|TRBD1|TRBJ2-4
CASSFFSGQGSNIQYF
TGCGCCAGCAGCTTCTTCTCGGGACAGGGGTCCAACATTCAGTACTTC
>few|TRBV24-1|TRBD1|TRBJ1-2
CATPRTGGAGYGYTF
TGTGCCACCCCACGAACAGGGGGCGCTGGCTATGGCTACACCTTC
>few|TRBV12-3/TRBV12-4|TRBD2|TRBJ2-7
CASRPGGQLEQYF
TGTGCCAGCAGGCCGGGGGGTCAGTTGGAGCAGTACTTC
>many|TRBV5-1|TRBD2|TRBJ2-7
CASSTVAGGSYEQYF
TGCGCCAGCAGCACCGTGGCGGGAGGGTCCTACGAGCAGTACTTC
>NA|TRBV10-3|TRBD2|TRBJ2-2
CAINALAGGQTGELFF
TGTGCCATCAACGCCCTAGCGGGAGGACAGACCGGGGAGCTGTTTTTT
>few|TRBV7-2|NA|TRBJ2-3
CASSLLAPQYF
TGTGCCAGCAGCTTACTAGCGCCGCAGTATTTT
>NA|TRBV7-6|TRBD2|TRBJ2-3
CASSPPGLAVNTDTQYF
TGTGCCAGCAGCCCTCCCGGACTAGCGGTTAACACAGATACGCAGTATTTT
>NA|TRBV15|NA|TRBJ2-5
CATSRDLMVQTQYF
TGTGCCACCAGCAGAGATCTTATGGTTCAGACCCAGTACTTC
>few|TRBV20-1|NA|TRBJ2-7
CSAPEGREQYF
TGCAGTGCCCCGGAGGGGCGGGAGCAGTACTTC
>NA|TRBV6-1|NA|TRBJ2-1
CASKDWNNEQFF
TGTGCCAGCAAGGACTGGAACAATGAGCAGTTCTTC
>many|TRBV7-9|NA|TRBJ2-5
CASSLVGGLETQYF
TGTGCCAGCAGCTTAGTGGGGGGGCTGGAGACCCAGTACTTC
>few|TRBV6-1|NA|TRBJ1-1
CASSSPGAATEAFF
TGTGCCAGCAGTAGCCCAGGGGCTGCCACTGAAGCTTTCTTT
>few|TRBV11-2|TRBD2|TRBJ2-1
CASRHPSGGIPRSSYNEQFF
TGTGCCAGCAGACACCCATCGGGAGGGATCCCCAGATCCTCCTACAATGAGCAGTTCTTC
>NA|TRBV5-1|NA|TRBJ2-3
CASSPTVGGGADTQYF
TGCGCCAGCAGCCCGACGGTTGGGGGGGGCGCGGATACGCAGTATTTT
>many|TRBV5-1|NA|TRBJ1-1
CASKGGTEAFF
TGCGCCAGCAAGGGAGGGACAGAAGCTTTCTTT
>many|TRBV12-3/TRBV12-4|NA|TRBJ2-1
CASSLGASRNEQFF
TGTGCCAGCAGTTTAGGGGCATCGCGGAATGAGCAGTTCTTC
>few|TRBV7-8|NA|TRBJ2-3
CASSRVDVGGSDTQYF
TGTGCCAGCAGCCGGGTGGACGTCGGGGGTTCAGATACGCAGTATTTT
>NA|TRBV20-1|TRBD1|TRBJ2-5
CSARSPQGPPTTQYF
TGCAGTGCTAGATCTCCACAGGGGCCCCCAACGACCCAGTACTTC
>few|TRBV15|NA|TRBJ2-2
CATSQGDGELFF
TGTGCCACCAGCCAAGGGGACGGGGAGCTGTTTTTT
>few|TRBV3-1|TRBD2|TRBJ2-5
CASSQIGTIRETQYF
TGTGCCAGCAGCCAAATAGGGACTATTCGGGAGACCCAGTACTTC